This paragraph covers one T cell receptor (beta chain) sequence. Here the CDR3 omits its conserved ending phenylalanine or tryptophan, so a read error is the likely source. The sample is drawn from a study of T cells in Graves' hyperthyroidism and ophthalmopathy. Regions amplified from RNA transcripts were the TCR beta CDR3 regions. The TCR CDR3 was amplified in a first-round RT-PCR using the HTBI primer set. TCRdb analysed the multiplex PCR reads with MiXCR anew, one entry per CDR3 protein. The table shows around 700,000 distinct CDR3 sequences, with around a sixth occurring only once. The V gene lost 2 bases and the J gene lost 0 bases, with 14 bases spanning the gap. The CDR3 contains 17 residues. The V gene's germline CDR1 is SGHTA and CDR2 FQGNSA.

The V gene is TRBV7-2, the J gene TRBJ1-3; D is undetermined. Sequencing was performed on blood. The sequence derives from a woman in her 50s with Graves' hyperthyroidism that later progressed to Graves' ophthalmopathy. CDR3 sequence (DNA): TGTGCCAGCAGCTTACGAGAGCAGGAGAACTCTGGAAACACCATATATTCT. It yields the protein CASSLREQENSGNTIYS.